This entry is about one T cell receptor beta chain. Its specificity is unknown. Samples were taken at baseline and on day 1 of cycles 4 and 7. Clones were sequenced by immunoSEQ multiplex PCR, and TCRdb holds only the in-frame ones, with some missing. In the table there are tens of thousands of clones, roughly nine tenths of which are singletons. This entry belongs to a study of OX40 agonist ivuxolimab in advanced cancers. V was shortened by 7 bases and J by 7 bases, with 11 bases between the two germline ends. Germline assignment: CDR1 MNHNY and CDR2 SVGAGI (reference sequence). CDR3 length equals 12 residues. Study-wide findings and caveats: The study found among the lowest clonal expansion in partial responders at 0.1-3.0 mg/kg.

The chain carries TRBV6-6 and TRBJ2-1; D is uncertain. The specimen comprised CD4+ or CD8+ T cells sorted from blood, sampled in a trial of the OX40 agonist ivuxolimab. The receptor was isolated from an adult with an advanced solid tumor such as melanoma, head and neck, liver or kidney cancer. The CDR3 sequence is CASTSSGNEQFF. DNA of the CDR3: TGTGCCAGCACTTCGAGTGGTAATGAGCAGTTCTTC.